The 32 T cell receptor beta chains reported below all come from one sample, sequenced in a study of regulatory and conventional T cells in breast cancer. MiXCR, run by TCRdb on the PCR reads, gives a single entry per CDR3 protein. This table has about 10,000 distinct CDR3 sequences, roughly 34% appearing once. Sequenced input: conventional T cells from blood. The receptor set was obtained from a male donor in good health.

Notes on this clonotype: At one boundary the junction diverges from the germline segment, which might be a read error. The chain recombines TRBV7-9 with TRBJ2-3; D gene uncertain. Germline V gene sequence: CDR1 SEHNR, CDR2 FQNEAQ (reference sequence). CDR3 length equals 13 residues. The CDR3 DNA is TGTGCCTGCAGCTCCGTACGAACTGATACGCAGTATTTT. It encodes CACSSVRTDTQYF.

The CDR3 reads CASRSPSGGPSTDTQYF. The CDR3 DNA reads TGTGCCAGCAGAAGTCCTAGCGGAGGCCCTAGCACAGATACGCAGTATTTT. This sequence joins TRBV6-2 or TRBV6-3 and TRBJ2-3; 7 nucleotides match TRBD2. CDR1 and CDR2 (germline): MNHEY, SVGEGT. The CDR3 has 17 amino acids. Trimming cost V 6 bases and J 0 bases; bases outside gene matches: 12.

This sequence joins TRBV6-6 and TRBJ1-1; 7 nucleotides agree with TRBD1. The CDR3 runs to 16 residues. Germline V lookup: CDR1 MNHNY, CDR2 SVGAGI (reference sequence). V lost 7 bases to trimming and J lost 1 base; unmatched junction nucleotides: 12. The chain's CDR3 is CASTRGGGAKNTEAFF. CDR3 nucleotides: TGTGCCAGCACCCGAGGAGGGGGCGCCAAGAACACTGAAGCTTTCTTT.

The gene calls are TRBV30 and TRBJ1-2, with TRBD1 matching 11 bases. This CDR3 is built from 13 residues. CDR1 and CDR2 (germline): GTSNPN, SVGIG (reference sequence). Here the CDR3 reads CVYGTGGKYGYTF. CDR3 DNA: TGTGTTTACGGGACAGGGGGAAAGTATGGCTACACCTTC.

In the case of this clonotype: The missing conserved phenylalanine or tryptophan at the end of this CDR3 makes a read error likely. V gene TRBV20-1 combines with J gene TRBJ1-1, with D uncertain. The V gene lost 5 bases and the J gene lost 1 base, with 20 bases spanning the gap. Germline lookup yields CDR1 DFQATT and CDR2 SNEGSKA (reference sequence). The CDR3 has 16 residues. CDR3 protein: CSALHRAASENTEAFL. CDR3 nucleotide sequence: TGCAGTGCTCTTCACCGGGCCGCCTCTGAGAACACTGAAGCTTTCCTT.

This clonotype is termed medium-sized (0.01 to 0.1%). The chain recombines TRBV12-3 or TRBV12-4 with TRBJ2-7, with D perhaps TRBD1 or TRBD2 (6 bases each). CDR3 length equals 12 residues. V was pared by 2 bases and J by 5 bases, with 7 bases between. The CDR3 bases are TGTGCCAGCAGTTTAAGGGGGGACGAGCAGTACTTC. Protein product: CASSLRGDEQYF.

The J gene is TRBJ2-3, the V gene TRBV10-1; TRBD2 might be the D (7 bases). Between the trimmed V and J ends, which lost 5 bases and 3 bases, there was a span of 12 bases. The CDR3 is made up of 14 amino acids. Germline assignment: CDR1 WNHNN and CDR2 SYGVQD (reference sequence). In DNA, the CDR3 is TGCGCCAGCAGTCCTGGGGGGGCGACAGATACGCAGTATTTT. Its protein is CASSPGGATDTQYF.

The chain employs TRBV6-1 and TRBJ2-1, with D hard to call. Per germline, CDR1 MNHNS and CDR2 SASEGT. The CDR3 consists of 14 residues. V shed 6 bases and J shed 8 bases, with 17 bases lying between them. Here the CDR3 DNA reads TGTGCCAGCAGGGACCCAAGTCTGGGGTATGAGCAGTTCTTC. As protein: CASRDPSLGYEQFF.

The chain employs TRBV12-3 or TRBV12-4 and TRBJ1-5; no clear D. The CDR3 consists of 13 residues. Trimming removed 2 bases from V and 7 bases from J, with 9 bases in between. CDR3 nucleotide sequence: TGTGCCAGCAGTTTAACCCTTGGCCAGCCCCAGCATTTT. Translation: CASSLTLGQPQHF.

This clonotype was detected a few times. The J gene is TRBJ2-3, the V gene TRBV20-1, with D perhaps TRBD2 (6 bases). The CDR3 totals 19 residues. CDR1 and CDR2 (germline): DFQATT, SNEGSKA (reference sequence). The V gene lost 1 base and the J gene lost 5 bases, with 28 bases spanning the gap. The CDR3 region is CSARALPGGNQSPGDTQYF. The CDR3, as DNA: TGCAGTGCTAGAGCCCTCCCAGGCGGGAATCAATCCCCCGGAGATACGCAGTATTTT.

A few counts support this clonotype. The chain carries TRBV7-3 and TRBJ2-6; 9 positions agree with TRBD1. The CDR3 spans 17 residues. The V gene's germline CDR1 is SGHTA and CDR2 FQGTGA. V was pared by 5 bases and J by 0 bases, with 5 bases of the junction left unmatched. The CDR3 bases are TGTGCCAGCAGCCCGGGGACAGGGACCTCTGGGGCCAACGTCCTGACTTTC. It yields the protein CASSPGTGTSGANVLTF. Full variable domain (outside the CDR3, taken from reference TRBV7-3 and TRBJ2-6): GAGVSQTPSNKVTEKGKYVELRCDPISGHTALYWYRQSLGQGPEFLIYFQGTGAADDSGLPNDRFFAVRPEGSVSTLKIQRTERGDSAVYLCASSPGTGTSGANVLTFGAGSRLTVL.

This rearrangement joins TRBV7-2 to TRBJ1-6; no clear D gene. The CDR3 has 13 residues. V was shortened by 0 bases and J by 14 bases, with 11 bases between the two germline ends. CDR1 and CDR2 from the germline V gene are SGHTA and FQGNSA. CDR3 amino acids: CASSLAGSGALHF. CDR3 DNA: TGTGCCAGCAGCTTAGCGGGCTCCGGGGCCCTCCACTTT.

The gene calls are TRBV28 and TRBJ2-7; tentative D call: TRBD2 (5 bases). Trimming cost V 2 bases and J 7 bases, with 9 bases left between them. CDR1 is MDHEN and CDR2 is SYDVKM in the germline V gene. The CDR3 consists of 12 residues. CDR3 sequence: CASSLRSGEQYF. For the CDR3, the DNA is TGTGCCAGCAGTTTACGGTCGGGGGAGCAGTACTTC.

With regard to this clonotype: The conserved phenylalanine or tryptophan normally closing the CDR3 is absent here, so this likely arose from a read error. The chain couples TRBV24-1 to TRBJ2-3; 9 bases are shared with TRBD1. The germline CDR1 and CDR2 sequences are KGHDR and SFDVKD. With 4 bases clipped from V and 9 bases from J, the junction kept 25 bases outside the gene matches. The CDR3 contains 20 residues. CDR3 sequence reads: CATSEALTGDRAALAGTQYL. Written as DNA, the CDR3 is TGTGCCACCAGTGAAGCCCTAACCGGGGACAGGGCCGCACTCGCGGGAACGCAGTATCTT.

Within the sample, this clonotype is medium-sized. The chain employs TRBV12-3 or TRBV12-4 and TRBJ1-1, with D perhaps TRBD1 (6 bases). This CDR3 comprises 15 residues. Trimming left V 1 base short and J 3 bases short, with 12 bases between. The CDR3 coding sequence is TGTGCCAGCAGTTTAGGGGGGCTGGGGGACACTGAAGCTTTCTTT. This translates into CASSLGGLGDTEAFF.

CDR3 region: CATSQGISSGNTIYF. CDR3 nucleotide sequence: TGTGCCACCAGCCAGGGTATCTCCTCTGGAAACACCATATATTTT. J is TRBJ1-3 and V is TRBV15; a weak D match, TRBD1 (5 bases). The CDR3 length is 15 residues. V shed 5 bases and J shed 0 bases, with 11 bases lying between them. CDR1 LNHNV and CDR2 YYDKDF come from the germline V gene (reference sequence).

The rearrangement joins TRBV20-1 to TRBJ2-3; D perhaps matches TRBD1 (6 bases). The CDR3 extends over 15 amino acids. Looked up from germline, CDR1 is DFQATT and CDR2 is SNEGSKA (reference sequence). The V end lost 6 bases, the J end lost 0 bases, and 16 bases lay between the germline ends. CDR3 sequence: CSALDSRGSTDTQYF. For the CDR3, the DNA is TGCAGTGCCCTCGATTCTAGGGGGAGCACAGATACGCAGTATTTT.

A single count supports this clonotype. The genes are TRBV28 and TRBJ1-1; no reliable D call. Trimming pared 5 bases from V and 8 bases from J, leaving 9 bases between. CDR3 size: 11 residues. CDR1 and CDR2 (germline): MDHEN, SYDVKM. The CDR3 here is CASSQRAEAFF. The CDR3 bases are TGTGCCAGCAGTCAAAGGGCAGAAGCTTTCTTT.

By share, this clonotype ranks as large. The chain is built from TRBV20-1 and TRBJ2-1, with 10 bases lining up with TRBD2. This CDR3 is 16 amino acids long. Germline V lookup: CDR1 DFQATT, CDR2 SNEGSKA (reference sequence). V lost 3 bases, J lost 5 bases, and 10 bases stayed unmatched. Here the CDR3 reads CSASPALAGLDNEQFF. CDR3 nucleotides: TGCAGTGCTAGTCCCGCACTAGCGGGGTTAGACAATGAGCAGTTCTTC.

This rearrangement joins TRBV5-1 to TRBJ2-1; D possibly corresponds to TRBD1 (5 bases). Germline values: CDR1 SGHRS, CDR2 YFSETQ. Trimming left V 0 bases short and J 8 bases short, with 12 bases between. The length of the CDR3 is 14 residues. CDR3 sequence (DNA): TGCGCCAGCAGCTTGGGTAGGACAAGGGATGAGCAGTTCTTC. It encodes CASSLGRTRDEQFF.

V gene TRBV9 combines with J gene TRBJ1-1; no reliable D call. CDR1 is SGDLS and CDR2 is YYNGEE in the germline V gene. Trimming cost V 0 bases and J 7 bases, with 7 bases left between them. This CDR3 is 12 amino acids long. CDR3 region: CASSVGELEAFF. For the CDR3, the DNA is TGTGCCAGCAGCGTAGGTGAGCTTGAAGCTTTCTTT.

This clonotype was detected only once. This clone may be a read error of a much larger clone one base away. This rearrangement joins TRBV7-9 to TRBJ1-1, with TRBD1 matching 7 bases. From germline, CDR1 is SEHNR and CDR2 FQNEAQ (reference sequence). The length of the CDR3 is 14 residues. As DNA, the CDR3 is TGTGCCGGCAGTTTACAGGGGACGGAGGATGAAGCTTTCTTT. Protein: CAGSLQGTEDEAFF.

The chain is built from TRBV2 and TRBJ2-7, with D perhaps TRBD1 (6 bases). The ends were cut back, 7 bases at V and 0 bases at J, with 13 bases in the middle. The CDR3 totals 14 residues. Germline V gene data show CDR1 as SNHLY and CDR2 as FYNNEI. The chain's CDR3 is CASTKDRASYEQYF. The CDR3 nucleotides are TGTGCCAGCACAAAGGACAGAGCCTCCTACGAGCAGTACTTC.

V gene TRBV23-1 combines with J gene TRBJ1-5; weak D call: TRBD1 (6 bases). TRBV23-1 is labeled an ORF, and its function is uncertain. Trimming cost V 4 bases and J 8 bases, with 21 bases left between them. The CDR3 has 16 residues. The CDR3 reads CASSRPDRRGLEPQHF. CDR3 DNA sequence: TGCGCCAGCAGTCGCCCGGATCGCAGGGGTTTGGAGCCCCAGCATTTT.

The rearrangement uses TRBV7-2 and TRBJ2-3, with TRBD2 matching 8 bases. With V trimmed by 5 bases and J by 5 bases, 9 bases remained unmatched. This CDR3 has 15 residues. Germline V gene lookup returns CDR1 SGHTA and CDR2 FQGNSA. This chain's CDR3 is CASSPLGGDRDTQYF. CDR3 bases: TGTGCCAGCAGCCCCCTCGGGGGGGATAGAGATACGCAGTATTTT. Full variable domain (missing parts from reference TRBV7-2 and TRBJ2-3): GAGVSQSPSNKVTEKGKDVELRCDPISGHTALYWYRQSLGQGLEFLIYFQGNSAPDKSGLPSDRFSAERTGGSVSTLTIQRTQQEDSAVYLCASSPLGGDRDTQYFGPGTRLTVL.

By share, this clonotype counts as medium-sized. V is TRBV20-1 and J is TRBJ2-5, with D uncertain. There are 13 residues in the CDR3. Germline lookup yields CDR1 DFQATT and CDR2 SNEGSKA (reference sequence). Between the trimmed V and J ends, which lost 1 base and 0 bases, there was a span of 6 bases. The CDR3 nucleotides read TGCAGTGCTAGAGGGCAGTACCAAGAGACCCAGTACTTC. Translating gives CSARGQYQETQYF.

In its sample, this clonotype is medium-sized. The gene calls are TRBV7-9 and TRBJ2-1; D ambiguous. The germline CDR1 and CDR2 sequences are SEHNR and FQNEAQ (reference sequence). This CDR3 is built from 15 residues. Trimming pared 10 bases from V and 7 bases from J, leaving 23 bases between. The chain's CDR3 is CATGIALTPVNEQFF. The CDR3 nucleotides read TGTGCCACCGGAATTGCTCTTACCCCGGTGAATGAGCAGTTCTTC. The full variable domain, in which reference TRBV7-9 and TRBJ2-1 provide the parts outside the CDR3, is DTGVSQNPRHKITKRGQNVTFRCDPISEHNRLYWYRQTLGQGPEFLTYFQNEAQLEKSRLLSDRFSAERPKGSFSTLEIQRTEQGDSAMYLCATGIALTPVNEQFFGPGTRLTVL.

This clonotype was observed a few times. The rearrangement uses TRBV2 and TRBJ2-1, with 8 bases that match TRBD2. J lost 2 bases, V lost 2 bases, and 8 bases had no gene match. Germline loops: CDR1 SNHLY, CDR2 FYNNEI. The CDR3 length is 17 residues. DNA for the CDR3: TGTGCCAGCAGTGAAATAAGCGGGGGTATTACCTACAATGAGCAGTTCTTC. Residues: CASSEISGGITYNEQFF.

The V gene is TRBV5-1, the J gene TRBJ1-3; possibly TRBD1 for D (6 bases). V was clipped by 3 bases and J by 3 bases, with 13 bases between them. Germline CDR1 and CDR2: SGHRS and YFSETQ. This CDR3 has 15 residues. The CDR3 DNA is TGCGCCAGCAGCTCCGGGACATCTGATGGAAACACCATATATTTT. It specifies CASSSGTSDGNTIYF.

This clonotype was seen a few times. J is TRBJ2-5 and V is TRBV14; 7 bases align to TRBD1. The CDR3 extends over 15 amino acids. CDR1 is SGHDN, CDR2 FVKESK, per germline. J lost 5 bases, V lost 4 bases, and 10 bases had no gene match. The CDR3: CASSLGDRLRETQYF. CDR3 DNA sequence: TGTGCCAGCAGCCTGGGGGACAGACTAAGGGAGACCCAGTACTTC.

The rearrangement uses TRBV7-2 and TRBJ2-1; 10 bases map to TRBD2. The CDR3 runs to 15 residues. In germline, CDR1 is SGHTA, CDR2 FQGNSA. V was pared by 5 bases and J by 3 bases, with 4 bases of the junction left unmatched. This CDR3 is CASSQGLANYNEQFF. In DNA form, the CDR3 reads TGTGCCAGCAGCCAGGGACTAGCGAACTACAATGAGCAGTTCTTC.

This chain uses TRBV6-2 or TRBV6-3 with TRBJ2-1; a possible D gene is TRBD1 (6 bases). CDR1 is MNHEY and CDR2 is SVGEGT in the germline V gene. The germline V and J ends were trimmed by 6 bases and 3 bases, with 18 bases remaining between them. CDR3 length: 16 residues. This chain's CDR3 is CASSPGQPRNYNEQFF. CDR3 nucleotides: TGTGCCAGCAGCCCCGGACAGCCTCGGAACTACAATGAGCAGTTCTTC.